Below, one T cell receptor (beta chain) is given with its context. Its antigen is undetermined. This record comes from a study of identical twins. This CDR3 is 14 amino acids long. CDR1 and CDR2 from the germline V gene are MGHRA and YSYEKL. Trimming left V 5 bases short and J 2 bases short, with 11 bases between. With template switching, a universal primer site was added, and the cDNA carried unique molecular identifiers. Using its own MiXCR run on the 5' RACE reads, TCRdb lists one record per CDR3 protein. The sample contains 400,000 to 550,000 distinct CDR3 sequences, roughly 13% of which appear only once. Study-wide points: Out-of-frame alpha sequences common to twins exhibited a surplus of low generation probability.

Another study also made use of these data, one on yellow fever vaccine responses in identical twins.

Sample: CD4+ T cells sorted from blood. The source is a woman aged 18-29 years in good health. J is TRBJ2-3 and V is TRBV4-1; D gene unclear. The CDR3 sequence: CASSASLYTDTQYF. CDR3 coding DNA: TGCGCCAGCAGCGCGTCGCTCTACACAGATACGCAGTATTTT.